These T cell receptor beta chains were read from a single sample in a study of cytomegalovirus exposure and HLA in healthy donors. Libraries were prepared by immunoSEQ multiplex PCR; TCRdb keeps only in-frame clonotypes and omits some of them. The sample lists around 130,000 clones; 80% were seen once. Sequences were obtained from PBMCs. The source is a middle-aged man in good health and CMV-seronegative. Both conserved end residues are part of each CDR3. The D gene is left open where the match is weak. Expanded clones get a size class; other rows say once, few or many, or leave the size out.

cdr3_nt: TGTGCCAGCAGTCTGCGGACAGGGGGCCCGGGGTACGAGCAGTACTTC
cdr3_aa: CASSLRTGGPGYEQYF
v_call: TRBV27
d_call: TRBD1
j_call: TRBJ2-7
clone_size: once
cdr3_length: 16

cdr3_nt: TGTGCCAGCAGGACGACAGTGGCAGATACGCAGTATTTT
cdr3_aa: CASRTTVADTQYF
v_call: TRBV5-4
d_call: NA
j_call: TRBJ2-3
clone_size: NA
cdr3_length: 13

cdr3_nt: TGTGCCAGCAGCCTGGGACAGGGGGTGGCCTACGAGCAGTACTTC
cdr3_aa: CASSLGQGVAYEQYF
v_call: TRBV5-5
d_call: TRBD1
j_call: TRBJ2-7
clone_size: NA
cdr3_length: 15

cdr3_nt: TGTGCCAGCAGCCAGACTAGCGGGGGGGCCAATGAGCAGTTCTTC
cdr3_aa: CASSQTSGGANEQFF
v_call: TRBV6-4
d_call: TRBD2
j_call: TRBJ2-1
clone_size: NA
cdr3_length: 15

cdr3_nt: TGTGCCAGCAGCGTAAGCTCAACTAATGAAAAACTGTTTTTT
cdr3_aa: CASSVSSTNEKLFF
v_call: TRBV9
d_call: NA
j_call: TRBJ1-4
clone_size: few
cdr3_length: 14

cdr3_nt: TGTGCCAGCAGCCCGGGACATACCACTGAAGCTTTCTTT
cdr3_aa: CASSPGHTTEAFF
v_call: TRBV11-2
d_call: NA
j_call: TRBJ1-1
clone_size: few
cdr3_length: 13

cdr3_nt: TGCAGCGTGGAGACACTAGCGGCCCTAGACAGCTCCTACAATGAGCAGTTCTTC
cdr3_aa: CSVETLAALDSSYNEQFF
v_call: TRBV29-1
d_call: TRBD2
j_call: TRBJ2-1
clone_size: few
cdr3_length: 18

cdr3_nt: TGCAGCGTTAGCGGGGCCGGGGGGGATACGCAGTATTTT
cdr3_aa: CSVSGAGGDTQYF
v_call: TRBV29-1
d_call: TRBD2
j_call: TRBJ2-3
clone_size: NA
cdr3_length: 13

cdr3_nt: TGTGCCAGCAGTGAATCAGGGCCCTACACCTTC
cdr3_aa: CASSESGPYTF
v_call: TRBV2
d_call: NA
j_call: TRBJ1-2
clone_size: once
cdr3_length: 11

cdr3_nt: TGTGCCAGCAGTGCCCCAGGGGGCGGGAGGAACACTGAAGCTTTCTTT
cdr3_aa: CASSAPGGGRNTEAFF
v_call: TRBV28
d_call: TRBD1
j_call: TRBJ1-1
clone_size: NA
cdr3_length: 16

cdr3_nt: TGTGCCAGCAGCCAAAGGGACAGGGCTAACTATGGCTACACCTTC
cdr3_aa: CASSQRDRANYGYTF
v_call: TRBV7-9
d_call: TRBD1
j_call: TRBJ1-2
clone_size: NA
cdr3_length: 15

cdr3_nt: TGTGCCAGCAGTGGAGGACTACAAGCTAACTATGGCTACACCTTC
cdr3_aa: CASSGGLQANYGYTF
v_call: TRBV2
d_call: NA
j_call: TRBJ1-2
clone_size: NA
cdr3_length: 15

cdr3_nt: TGTGCCAGTGGGACAGGGTTTATCAGCAATCAGCCCCAGCATTTT
cdr3_aa: CASGTGFISNQPQHF
v_call: TRBV2
d_call: TRBD1
j_call: TRBJ1-5
clone_size: once
cdr3_length: 15

cdr3_nt: TGTGCCAGCAGCCTCGACAGGGTAAACACCGGGGAGCTGTTTTTT
cdr3_aa: CASSLDRVNTGELFF
v_call: TRBV5-4
d_call: TRBD1
j_call: TRBJ2-2
clone_size: once
cdr3_length: 15

cdr3_nt: TGCGCCAGCAGCCAAGAGGGACAGGGGCCCTACGAGCAGTACTTC
cdr3_aa: CASSQEGQGPYEQYF
v_call: TRBV4-1
d_call: TRBD1
j_call: TRBJ2-7
clone_size: NA
cdr3_length: 15

cdr3_nt: TGCAGCGTTGCTAGCGGGAGGGAGACCCAGTACTTC
cdr3_aa: CSVASGRETQYF
v_call: TRBV29-1
d_call: TRBD2
j_call: TRBJ2-5
clone_size: NA
cdr3_length: 12

cdr3_nt: TGTGCCAGCAGTTTCCCAACGACAGGGACCACTGAAGCTTTCTTT
cdr3_aa: CASSFPTTGTTEAFF
v_call: TRBV28
d_call: TRBD1
j_call: TRBJ1-1
clone_size: NA
cdr3_length: 15

cdr3_nt: TGTGCCAGCAAGGGACAGGGGGCTCGGAATGAGCAGTTCTTC
cdr3_aa: CASKGQGARNEQFF
v_call: TRBV5-4
d_call: TRBD1
j_call: TRBJ2-1
clone_size: NA
cdr3_length: 14